The rows below give T cell receptor beta chains drawn from one sample of a study of blood T cell repertoires in COVID-19. Profiled with immunoSEQ multiplex PCR; TCRdb holds only in-frame clones, not every one. The sample lists 50,000 to 65,000 clones; roughly 80% were seen once. The sample taken for sequencing was peripheral blood. The receptors come from a man aged 60 to 75 with COVID-19, enrolled during active disease. Each CDR3 is given with its conserved first and last residue. Each record gives: clone size, CDR3 length, J gene, V gene, D gene, CDR3 DNA, CDR3 protein. A D gene is named only where the DNA matches it firmly. Not all rows give a size; the values are once, few, many and, for expanded clones, a class.

clone size: once
CDR3 length: 13
J gene: TRBJ2-1
V gene: TRBV30
D gene: TRBD2
CDR3 DNA: TGTGCCTGGGTGCCGGTGGGCGGGAGTAGGCAGTTCTTC
CDR3 protein: CAWVPVGGSRQFF

clone size: .
CDR3 length: 13
J gene: TRBJ2-5
V gene: TRBV28
D gene: TRBD2
CDR3 DNA: TGTGCCAGCATAGCGGGAGGGAAGGAGACCCAGTACTTC
CDR3 protein: CASIAGGKETQYF

clone size: .
CDR3 length: 13
J gene: TRBJ1-2
V gene: TRBV12-2
D gene: .
CDR3 DNA: TGTGCAAGTCGCTTGCAGACAGACTATGGCTACACCTTC
CDR3 protein: CASRLQTDYGYTF

clone size: .
CDR3 length: 13
J gene: TRBJ1-2
V gene: TRBV12-3/TRBV12-4
D gene: .
CDR3 DNA: TGTGCCAGCAGTAAGACAGAGAACTATGGCTACACCTTC
CDR3 protein: CASSKTENYGYTF

clone size: .
CDR3 length: 14
J gene: TRBJ1-2
V gene: TRBV5-1
D gene: TRBD1
CDR3 DNA: TGCGCCAGCAGCTCGGGGACAGATGCCTATGGCTACACCTTC
CDR3 protein: CASSSGTDAYGYTF

clone size: .
CDR3 length: 14
J gene: TRBJ1-1
V gene: TRBV5-6
D gene: TRBD1
CDR3 DNA: TGTGCCAGCAGAAGGACAGGGAAGAACACTGAAGCTTTCTTT
CDR3 protein: CASRRTGKNTEAFF

clone size: once
CDR3 length: 12
J gene: TRBJ2-7
V gene: TRBV29-1
D gene: .
CDR3 DNA: TGCAGCGTTCGGGACATCTATTACGAGCAGTACTTC
CDR3 protein: CSVRDIYYEQYF

clone size: .
CDR3 length: 18
J gene: TRBJ2-2
V gene: TRBV7-7
D gene: TRBD2
CDR3 DNA: TGTGCCAGCAGCTCCCAGCTAGCGGGGGGGCCGAACACCGGGGAGCTGTTTTTT
CDR3 protein: CASSSQLAGGPNTGELFF

clone size: .
CDR3 length: 14
J gene: TRBJ2-5
V gene: TRBV18
D gene: .
CDR3 DNA: TGTGCCAGCTCACCACCCACAGGGCCCGAGACCCAGTACTTC
CDR3 protein: CASSPPTGPETQYF

clone size: few
CDR3 length: 15
J gene: TRBJ1-2
V gene: TRBV18
D gene: TRBD1
CDR3 DNA: TGTGCCAGCTCACCTAAGGCAGGGGGCTGGGATGGCTACACCTTC
CDR3 protein: CASSPKAGGWDGYTF

clone size: .
CDR3 length: 10
J gene: TRBJ1-4
V gene: TRBV2
D gene: .
CDR3 DNA: TGTGCCAGCGCTCAGGGAAAACTGTTTTTT
CDR3 protein: CASAQGKLFF

clone size: .
CDR3 length: 17
J gene: TRBJ2-2
V gene: TRBV11-3
D gene: TRBD2
CDR3 DNA: TGTGCCAGCAGTTGGACTAGCGGGGGAGCGAACACCGGGGAGCTGTTTTTT
CDR3 protein: CASSWTSGGANTGELFF

clone size: .
CDR3 length: 15
J gene: TRBJ1-2
V gene: TRBV5-4
D gene: TRBD1
CDR3 DNA: TGTGCCAGCAGCTTGACTACTGGACAGGGCAATGGCTACACCTTC
CDR3 protein: CASSLTTGQGNGYTF

clone size: .
CDR3 length: 14
J gene: TRBJ1-5
V gene: TRBV24-1
D gene: .
CDR3 DNA: TGTGCCACCAGTGATTCGCAGGGATTGCAGCCCCAGCATTTT
CDR3 protein: CATSDSQGLQPQHF

clone size: .
CDR3 length: 14
J gene: TRBJ2-3
V gene: TRBV2
D gene: .
CDR3 DNA: TGTGCCAGCAGTAATCCTAGCGGCACAGATACGCAGTATTTT
CDR3 protein: CASSNPSGTDTQYF

clone size: .
CDR3 length: 16
J gene: TRBJ2-2
V gene: TRBV6-4
D gene: TRBD2
CDR3 DNA: TGTGCCAGCAGTGACTCGAGCGGGAGAGACACCGGGGAGCTGTTTTTT
CDR3 protein: CASSDSSGRDTGELFF

clone size: few
CDR3 length: 16
J gene: TRBJ1-2
V gene: TRBV7-9
D gene: TRBD1
CDR3 DNA: TGTGCCAGCAGCTTAGGAGGGGACAGCCTTATACATGGCTACACCTTC
CDR3 protein: CASSLGGDSLIHGYTF

clone size: .
CDR3 length: 14
J gene: TRBJ1-2
V gene: TRBV24-1
D gene: .
CDR3 DNA: TGTGCCACCAGTGATTATCGGAGCGCCTATGGCTACACCTTC
CDR3 protein: CATSDYRSAYGYTF

clone size: .
CDR3 length: 13
J gene: TRBJ2-3
V gene: TRBV30
D gene: .
CDR3 DNA: TGTGCCTGGAAGTATGGGGGGACAGATACGCAGTATTTT
CDR3 protein: CAWKYGGTDTQYF

clone size: .
CDR3 length: 15
J gene: TRBJ1-2
V gene: TRBV6-5
D gene: .
CDR3 DNA: TGTGCCAGCAGTAGAACCCAAGGACAGTTTGCTGGCTACACCTTC
CDR3 protein: CASSRTQGQFAGYTF

clone size: .
CDR3 length: 12
J gene: TRBJ2-1
V gene: TRBV2
D gene: .
CDR3 DNA: TGTGCCGACAGCCCCACAGCCAATGAGCAGTTCTTC
CDR3 protein: CADSPTANEQFF

clone size: .
CDR3 length: 16
J gene: TRBJ2-7
V gene: TRBV11-3
D gene: .
CDR3 DNA: TGTGCCAGCAGCTCCTCCCGGTTTCCTAGCTCCTACGAGCAGTACTTC
CDR3 protein: CASSSSRFPSSYEQYF